In this sample, the clone carrying this TCR beta chain turned up many times. Antigen unknown. TCRdb recomputed calls from the reads with MiXCR, one row per CDR3 protein. The table records about 310,000 distinct CDR3 sequences, about a sixth of them present only once. The CDR3 has 15 residues. Trimming took 3 bases from V and 0 from J; bases not matched to a gene: 4. Germline-derived CDR1 and CDR2 are DFQATT and SNEGSKA (reference sequence). This sample is drawn from a study of T cell repertoires in cytomegalovirus infection. Study details: Public TCR beta signatures indicated both CMV infection and matching HLA type. Broader study findings: The study found HLA-C-restricted CMV-specific TCR beta clonotypes dominating the ex vivo response. Summed frequency of public TCR beta families distinguished CMV carriers with the relevant HLA.

This TCR came from a human donor in good health (CMV status not recorded). Some clones in this sample may be carry-over from other donors' samples. The rearrangement joins TRBV20-1 to TRBJ2-4; 8 nucleotides agree with TRBD2. Sequenced: PBMCs. The CDR3 reads CSASERGLAKNIQYF. DNA of the CDR3: TGCAGTGCTAGTGAGCGGGGGCTAGCCAAAAACATTCAGTACTTC.